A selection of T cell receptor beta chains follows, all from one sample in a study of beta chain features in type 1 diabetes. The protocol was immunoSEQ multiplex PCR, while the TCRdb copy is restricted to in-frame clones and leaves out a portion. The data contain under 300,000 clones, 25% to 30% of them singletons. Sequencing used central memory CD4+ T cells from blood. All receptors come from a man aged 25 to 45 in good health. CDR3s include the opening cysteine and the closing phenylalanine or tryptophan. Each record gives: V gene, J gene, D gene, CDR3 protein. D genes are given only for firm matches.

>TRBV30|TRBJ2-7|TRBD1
CAWSVGTGLEQYF
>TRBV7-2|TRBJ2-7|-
CASSPTPGYEQYF
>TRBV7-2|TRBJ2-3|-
CASSPLGSRADTQYF
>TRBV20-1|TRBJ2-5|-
CSARGEETQYF
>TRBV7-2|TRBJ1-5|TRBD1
CASSFFQGGHQPQHF
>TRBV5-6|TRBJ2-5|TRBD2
CASSRRTSGTAQETQYF
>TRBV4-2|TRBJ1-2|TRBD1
CASSQDLGTGRNGYTF
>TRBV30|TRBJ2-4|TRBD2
CAWRLAGAKNIQYF
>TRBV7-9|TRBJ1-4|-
CASNYKTNEKLFF
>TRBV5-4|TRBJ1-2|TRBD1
CASSLKGASGYTF
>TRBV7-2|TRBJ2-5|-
CASSFGGSYQETQYF
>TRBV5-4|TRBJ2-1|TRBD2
CASSLGASGSYNEQFF
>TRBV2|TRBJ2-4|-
CASSESNLQNIQYF
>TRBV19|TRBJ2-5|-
CASSKNRDETQYF
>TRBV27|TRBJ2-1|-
CASSSGGNPGTEQFF
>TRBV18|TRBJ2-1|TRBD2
CASSPQSGGYNEQFF
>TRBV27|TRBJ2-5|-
CASSTRFQETQYF
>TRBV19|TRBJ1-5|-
CASSQSRAQHF
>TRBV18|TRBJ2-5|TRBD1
CASSVQRDRGHQETQYF
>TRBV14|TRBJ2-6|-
CATSRGDSGANVLTF
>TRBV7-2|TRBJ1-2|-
CASSVPLAYGYTF
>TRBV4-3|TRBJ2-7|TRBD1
CASRQGQAQGEQYF